This T cell receptor (beta chain) was identified during a study of T cell responses to AZD1222 COVID-19 vaccine. Notes on the study in general: Baseline seropositivity occurred in only six AZD1222 recipients. Nearly half of spike-specific TCRs reportedly go after variant regions that carry no mutations. Clonal diversity was possibly underestimated, and the donors were mostly white British, with more females.

Libraries were prepared by immunoSEQ multiplex PCR; TCRdb keeps only in-frame clonotypes and omits some of them. This sample yields just over 150,000 clones, of which approximately 91% are seen a single time; about 1.6% belongs to the top ten. Germline values: CDR1 SGHTA, CDR2 FQGTGA. The trim removed 5 bases at V and 4 bases at J, leaving 7 bases unmatched. The CDR3 spans 16 residues. As for this clone: Its antigen is still unknown.

The V gene is TRBV7-3, the J gene TRBJ2-1; TRBD2 matches 11 bases. The sequencing here drew on peripheral blood, taken 28 days after the second AZD1222 dose. This TCR came from an adult who received the AZD1222 COVID-19 vaccine. The CDR3 nucleotides are TGTGCCAGCAGCCGACGGGGGACTAGCGGTTACAATGAGCAGTTCTTC. Its translation is CASSRRGTSGYNEQFF.